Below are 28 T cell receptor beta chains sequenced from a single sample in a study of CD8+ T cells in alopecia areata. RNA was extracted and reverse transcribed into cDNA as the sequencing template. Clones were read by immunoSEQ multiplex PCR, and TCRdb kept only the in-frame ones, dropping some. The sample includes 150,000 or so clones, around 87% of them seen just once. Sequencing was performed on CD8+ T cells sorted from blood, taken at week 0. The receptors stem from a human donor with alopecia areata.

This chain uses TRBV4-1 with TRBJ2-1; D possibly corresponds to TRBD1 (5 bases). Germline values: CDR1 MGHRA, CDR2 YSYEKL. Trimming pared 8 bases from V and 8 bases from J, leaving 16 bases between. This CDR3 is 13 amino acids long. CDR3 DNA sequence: TGCGCCAGCTCTCTAGGGCTAGGGGATGAGCAGTTCTTC. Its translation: CASSLGLGDEQFF.

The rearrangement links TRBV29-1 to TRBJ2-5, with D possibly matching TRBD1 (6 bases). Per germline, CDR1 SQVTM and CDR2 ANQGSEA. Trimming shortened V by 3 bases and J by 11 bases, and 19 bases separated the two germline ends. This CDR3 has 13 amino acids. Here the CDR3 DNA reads TGCAGCGTTGATCTGCTGGGGGCAGGGGAGCAGTACTTC. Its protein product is CSVDLLGAGEQYF.

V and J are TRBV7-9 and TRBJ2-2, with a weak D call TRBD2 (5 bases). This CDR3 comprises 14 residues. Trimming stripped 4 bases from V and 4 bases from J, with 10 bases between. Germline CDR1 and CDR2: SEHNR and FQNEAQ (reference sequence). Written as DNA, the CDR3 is TGTGCCAGCAGCTCTAGCAGGAGCACCGGGGAGCTGTTTTTT. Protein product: CASSSSRSTGELFF.

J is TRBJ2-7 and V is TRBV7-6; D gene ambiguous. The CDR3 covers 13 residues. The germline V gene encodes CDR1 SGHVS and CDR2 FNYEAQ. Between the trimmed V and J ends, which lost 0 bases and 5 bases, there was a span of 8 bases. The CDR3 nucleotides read TGTGCCAGCAGCTTAGCAGGGATCCACGAGCAGTACTTC. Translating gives CASSLAGIHEQYF.

CDR3 residues: CASRPSSSYNEQFF. CDR3 sequence (DNA): TGTGCCAGCAGGCCCAGCAGCTCCTACAATGAGCAGTTCTTC. This sequence joins TRBV9 and TRBJ2-1; D is ambiguous. This CDR3 has 14 residues. Germline values: CDR1 SGDLS, CDR2 YYNGEE. Trimming cost V 5 bases and J 0 bases, with 9 bases left between them.

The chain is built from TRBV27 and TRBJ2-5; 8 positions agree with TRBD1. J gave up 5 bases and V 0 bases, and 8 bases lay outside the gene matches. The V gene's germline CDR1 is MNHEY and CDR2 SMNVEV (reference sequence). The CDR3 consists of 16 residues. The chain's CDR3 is CASSLSVGDRWETQYF. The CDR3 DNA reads TGTGCCAGCAGTTTATCAGTTGGGGACAGGTGGGAGACCCAGTACTTC.

DNA for the CDR3: TGTGCCAGCAGCCCCGAGTGGACAGGAGATGGCTACACCTTC. Translation: CASSPEWTGDGYTF. This rearrangement joins TRBV13 to TRBJ1-2; 7 bases fit TRBD1. This CDR3 region has 14 residues. Germline V gene lookup returns CDR1 PRHDT and CDR2 FYEKMQ (reference sequence). J gave up 6 bases and V 5 bases, and 9 bases lay outside the gene matches.

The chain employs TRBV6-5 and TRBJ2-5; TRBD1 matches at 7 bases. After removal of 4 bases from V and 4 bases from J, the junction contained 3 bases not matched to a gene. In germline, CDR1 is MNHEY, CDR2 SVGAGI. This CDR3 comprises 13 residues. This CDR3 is CASSSNRGETQYF. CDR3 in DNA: TGTGCCAGCAGTTCCAACAGGGGAGAGACCCAGTACTTC.

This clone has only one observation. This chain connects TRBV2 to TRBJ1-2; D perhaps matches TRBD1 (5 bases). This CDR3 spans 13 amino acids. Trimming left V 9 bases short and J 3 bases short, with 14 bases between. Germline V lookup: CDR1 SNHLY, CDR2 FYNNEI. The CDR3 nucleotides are TGTGCCAGTTTCCCGCGGGACCACTATGGCTACACCTTC. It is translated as CASFPRDHYGYTF.

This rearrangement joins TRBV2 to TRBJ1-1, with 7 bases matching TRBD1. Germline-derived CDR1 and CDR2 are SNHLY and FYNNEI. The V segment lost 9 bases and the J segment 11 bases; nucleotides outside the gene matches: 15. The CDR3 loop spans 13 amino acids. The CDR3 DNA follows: TGTGCCAGAGGTGAAGGGGGCGCGGGGGGCGCTTTCTTT. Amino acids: CARGEGGAGGAFF.

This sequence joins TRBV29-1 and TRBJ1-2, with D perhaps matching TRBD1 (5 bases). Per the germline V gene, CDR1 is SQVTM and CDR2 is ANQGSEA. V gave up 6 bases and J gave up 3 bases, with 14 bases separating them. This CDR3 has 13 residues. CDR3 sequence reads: CSVETAAYYGYTF. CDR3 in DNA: TGCAGCGTGGAGACAGCGGCCTACTATGGCTACACCTTC. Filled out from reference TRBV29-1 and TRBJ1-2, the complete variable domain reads SAVISQKPSRDICQRGTSLTIQCQVDSQVTMMFWYRQQPGQSLTLIATANQGSEATYESGFVIDKFPISRPNLTFSTLTVSNMSPEDSSIYLCSVETAAYYGYTFGSGTRLTVV.

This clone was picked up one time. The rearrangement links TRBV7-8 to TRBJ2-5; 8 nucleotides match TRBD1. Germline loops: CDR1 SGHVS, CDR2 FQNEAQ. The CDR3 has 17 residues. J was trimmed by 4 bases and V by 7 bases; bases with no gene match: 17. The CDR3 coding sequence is TGTGCCAGCACCCCAATTCCGAGACAGGGGTTTGGAGAGACCCAGTACTTC. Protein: CASTPIPRQGFGETQYF.

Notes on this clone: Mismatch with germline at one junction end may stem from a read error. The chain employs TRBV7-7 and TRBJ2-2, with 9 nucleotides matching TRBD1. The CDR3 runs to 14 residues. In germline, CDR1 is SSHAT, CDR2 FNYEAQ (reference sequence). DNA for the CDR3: TGTGCTAGCAGCCCGGACAGGGGCTCCGGGGAGCTGTTTTTT. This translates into CASSPDRGSGELFF.

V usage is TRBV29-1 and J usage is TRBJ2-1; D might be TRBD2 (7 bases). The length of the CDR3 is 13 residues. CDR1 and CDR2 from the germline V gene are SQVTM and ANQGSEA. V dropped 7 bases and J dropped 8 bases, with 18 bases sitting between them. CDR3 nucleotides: TGCAGCGACCTTAGGGGGGCGGGGGATGAGCAGTTCTTC. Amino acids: CSDLRGAGDEQFF.

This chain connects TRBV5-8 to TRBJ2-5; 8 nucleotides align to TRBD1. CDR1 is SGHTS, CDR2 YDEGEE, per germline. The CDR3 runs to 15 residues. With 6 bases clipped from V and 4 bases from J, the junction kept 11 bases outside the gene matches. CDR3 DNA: TGTGCCAGCAACCTGCCCAGGGGGCTGGGAGAGACCCAGTACTTC. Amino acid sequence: CASNLPRGLGETQYF.

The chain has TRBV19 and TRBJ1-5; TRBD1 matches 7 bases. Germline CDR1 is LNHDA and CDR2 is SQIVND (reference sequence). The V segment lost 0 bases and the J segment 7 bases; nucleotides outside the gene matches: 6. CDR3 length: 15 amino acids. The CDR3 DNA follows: TGTGCCAGTAGTATAGATGGGACAGTGAGACAGCCCCAGCATTTT. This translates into CASSIDGTVRQPQHF. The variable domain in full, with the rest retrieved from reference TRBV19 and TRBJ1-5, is DGGITQSPKYLFRKEGQNVTLSCEQNLNHDAMYWYRQDPGQGLRLIYYSQIVNDFQKGDIAEGYSVSREKKESFPLTVTSAQKNPTAFYLCASSIDGTVRQPQHFGDGTRLSIL.

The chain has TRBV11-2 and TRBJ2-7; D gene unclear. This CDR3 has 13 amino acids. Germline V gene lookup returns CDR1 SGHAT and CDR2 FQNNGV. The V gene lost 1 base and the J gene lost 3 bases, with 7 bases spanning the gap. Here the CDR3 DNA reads TGTGCCAGCAGCTTAGCGTCCGGCTACGAGCAGTACTTC. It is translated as CASSLASGYEQYF.

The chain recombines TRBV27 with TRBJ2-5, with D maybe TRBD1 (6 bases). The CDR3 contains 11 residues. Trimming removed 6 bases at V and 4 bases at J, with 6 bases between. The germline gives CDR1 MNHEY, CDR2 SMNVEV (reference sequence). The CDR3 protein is CASRTGETQYF. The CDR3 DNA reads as TGTGCCAGCAGGACAGGAGAGACCCAGTACTTC.

The CDR3 sequence is CASSIAGEKLFF. CDR3 coding DNA: TGTGCCAGCAGTATTGCAGGGGAAAAACTGTTTTTT. The genes are TRBV6-5 and TRBJ1-4, with TRBD1 as a possible D gene (5 bases). Germline V gene sequence: CDR1 MNHEY, CDR2 SVGAGI. The CDR3 has 12 residues. Trimming removed 5 bases from V and 8 bases from J, with 9 bases in between.

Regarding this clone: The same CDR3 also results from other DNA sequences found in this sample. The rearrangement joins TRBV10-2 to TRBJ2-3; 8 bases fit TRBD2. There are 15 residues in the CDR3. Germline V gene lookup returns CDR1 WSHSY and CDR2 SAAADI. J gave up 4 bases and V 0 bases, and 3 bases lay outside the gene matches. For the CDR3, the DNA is TGCGCCAGCAGTGAGTCGGGACTAGGGTCAGATACGCAGTATTTT. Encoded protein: CASSESGLGSDTQYF.

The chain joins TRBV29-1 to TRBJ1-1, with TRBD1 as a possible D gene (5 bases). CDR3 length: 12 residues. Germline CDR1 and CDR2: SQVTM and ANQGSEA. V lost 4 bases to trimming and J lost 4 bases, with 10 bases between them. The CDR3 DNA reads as TGCAGCGTTGTCTGGGGGGGCACTGAAGCTTTCTTT. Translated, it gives CSVVWGGTEAFF.

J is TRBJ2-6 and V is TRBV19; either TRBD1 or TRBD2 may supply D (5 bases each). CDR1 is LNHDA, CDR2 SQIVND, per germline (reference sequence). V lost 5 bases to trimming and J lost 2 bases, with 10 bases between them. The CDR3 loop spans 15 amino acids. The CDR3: CASSLGTAGANVLTF. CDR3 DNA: TGTGCCAGTAGTCTAGGGACGGCTGGGGCCAACGTCCTGACTTTC.

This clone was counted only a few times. CDR3 nucleotide sequence: TGTGCCAGCAGTACCTATCGATCCCAGGACGACCACAATGAGCAGTTCTTC. This gives the protein CASSTYRSQDDHNEQFF. The chain employs TRBV27 and TRBJ2-1; D unclear. There are 17 residues in the CDR3. The germline V and J ends were trimmed by 5 bases and 5 bases, with 22 bases remaining between them. CDR1 MNHEY and CDR2 SMNVEV come from the germline V gene (reference sequence).

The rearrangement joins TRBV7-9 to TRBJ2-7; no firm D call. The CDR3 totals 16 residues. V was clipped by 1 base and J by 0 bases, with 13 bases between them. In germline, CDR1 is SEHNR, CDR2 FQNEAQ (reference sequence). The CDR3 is CASSLGLHASSYEQYF. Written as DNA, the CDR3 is TGTGCCAGCAGCTTAGGTCTTCATGCAAGCTCCTACGAGCAGTACTTC.

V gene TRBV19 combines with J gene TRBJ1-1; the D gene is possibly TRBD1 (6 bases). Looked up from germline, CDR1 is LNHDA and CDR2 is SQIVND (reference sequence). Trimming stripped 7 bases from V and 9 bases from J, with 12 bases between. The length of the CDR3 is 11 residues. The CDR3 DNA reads TGTGCCAGTATCAAGGGGGAGCAAGCTTTCTTT. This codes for CASIKGEQAFF.

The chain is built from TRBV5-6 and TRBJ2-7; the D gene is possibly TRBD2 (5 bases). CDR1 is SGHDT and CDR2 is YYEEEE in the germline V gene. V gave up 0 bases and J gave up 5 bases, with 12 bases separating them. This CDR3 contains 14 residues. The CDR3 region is CASSLGASSDEQYF. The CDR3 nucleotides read TGTGCCAGCAGCTTGGGTGCTAGCTCTGACGAGCAGTACTTC. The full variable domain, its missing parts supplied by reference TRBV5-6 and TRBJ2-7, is DAGVTQSPTHLIKTRGQQVTLRCSPKSGHDTVSWYQQALGQGPQFIFQYYEEEERQRGNFPDRFSGHQFPNYSSELNVNALLLGDSALYLCASSLGASSDEQYFGPGTRLTVT.

The CDR3 protein is CASSSGGAGANVLTF. CDR3 nucleotide sequence: TGTGCCAGCAGCTCCGGGGGGGCTGGGGCCAACGTCCTGACTTTC. The chain recombines TRBV9 with TRBJ2-6, with 8 nucleotides matching TRBD2. Unmatched junction bases numbered 2, after V lost 4 bases and J lost 2 bases. Germline V CDR1 and CDR2: SGDLS, YYNGEE. The CDR3 has 15 residues.

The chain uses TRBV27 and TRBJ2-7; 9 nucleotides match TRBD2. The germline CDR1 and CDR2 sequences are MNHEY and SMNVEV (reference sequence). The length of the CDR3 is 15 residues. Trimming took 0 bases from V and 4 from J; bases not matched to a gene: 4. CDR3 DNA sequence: TGTGCCAGCAGTTTATCCCCTAGCGGGATGTACGAGCAGTACTTC. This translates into CASSLSPSGMYEQYF.